This T cell receptor beta chain was obtained from a study of blood T cell repertoires in COVID-19. Across the study: Whether acute or convalescent, the COVID-19 samples came from the United States, Italy and Spain. PBMCs, B-cell-depleted T cells, or T cells provided the cDNA or gDNA that made up the material.

Seattle researchers signed up patients amid active infection and tracked them longitudinally. Libraries were prepared by immunoSEQ multiplex PCR; TCRdb keeps only in-frame clonotypes and omits some of them. The repertoire includes roughly 110,000 clones, approximately 89% of them detected once, and about 5.5% sits in the top ten. V shed 5 bases, J shed 8 bases, and the junction held 12 bases outside the gene matches. Germline V gene sequence: CDR1 SEHNR, CDR2 FQNEAQ (reference sequence). This CDR3 contains 16 residues. The chain joins TRBV7-9 to TRBJ1-6; 7 nucleotides align to TRBD1. The TCR comes from a woman in her sixties with COVID-19, enrolled during active disease. Specimen: peripheral blood. CDR3 DNA: TGTGCCAGCAGCCCCACGCCGCAGGGGGTGGATTCACCCCTCCACTTT. Translating it yields CASSPTPQGVDSPLHF.